These T cell receptor beta chains were read from a single sample in a study of blood T cell repertoires in COVID-19. TCRdb's table, derived via immunoSEQ multiplex PCR, lists solely in-frame clones and lacks some. The data show over 200,000 clones, 92% seen once. The sequenced sample was peripheral blood. Every receptor here comes from a young man with acute or convalescent COVID-19. CDR3s include the opening cysteine and the closing phenylalanine or tryptophan. Fields, in order: clone size, V gene, J gene, CDR3 protein. Clone size, where shown, is once, few, many, or a class for clones that have expanded.

-	TRBV29-1	TRBJ2-7	CSVALAGFEYF
-	TRBV6-5	TRBJ2-3	CASSYIISDTQYF
-	TRBV30	TRBJ2-7	CAWVLFGQKNEQYF
once	TRBV27	TRBJ2-1	CASTYLAGARNEQFF
-	TRBV28	TRBJ2-2	CASSSGLAFYTGELFF
-	TRBV10-3	TRBJ1-5	CAISESTDTFNQPQHF
-	TRBV4-1	TRBJ1-1	CASSQDPRQRNTEAFF
-	TRBV19	TRBJ2-2	CASSIRVDRGTGELFF
-	TRBV10-3	TRBJ2-5	CAISESPAGGQETQYF
-	TRBV7-9	TRBJ1-6	CASSSTGVSSPLHF
-	TRBV10-3	TRBJ2-4	CAISPAGAKNIQYF
-	TRBV11-1	TRBJ2-7	CASSFETGLTYEQYF
-	TRBV5-1	TRBJ1-1	CASSPGQGPTEAFF
-	TRBV7-9	TRBJ2-7	CASSRGGVYEQYF
-	TRBV5-5	TRBJ1-1	CASSLMGQGETEAFF
-	TRBV28	TRBJ2-2	CASSFSPRGELFF
-	TRBV19	TRBJ1-6	CASRGAQGANSPLHF
-	TRBV28	TRBJ1-5	CASSSGQGVNQPQHF
-	TRBV4-2	TRBJ2-5	CASSQDVAGIQETQYF
-	TRBV30	TRBJ2-5	CAWSVNVLAGSLLTQYF
-	TRBV6-4	TRBJ1-2	CASSDEGVGYTF
-	TRBV9	TRBJ2-7	CASSGSMSGSAHEQYF
-	TRBV19	TRBJ1-3	CAGSTGIGNTIYF
-	TRBV29-1	TRBJ1-4	CSARQGEKLFF
-	TRBV6-5	TRBJ2-6	CAGTSRANVLTF
-	TRBV11-2	TRBJ1-1	CASSSAGRDTEAFF
-	TRBV7-9	TRBJ2-3	CASSPYYSGAADTQYF
-	TRBV15	TRBJ2-7	CATRSGTDSYEQYF
-	TRBV7-8	TRBJ1-3	CASSRDRHSSGNTIYF
once	TRBV19	TRBJ2-1	CASSMGLAPNEQFF
-	TRBV5-1	TRBJ2-3	CASSLTGPSTDTQYF
-	TRBV19	TRBJ2-3	CASRSPGGGTDTQYF
-	TRBV28	TRBJ1-2	CASSDGTGGPYGYTF
-	TRBV7-9	TRBJ1-2	CASSFGQGSDYGYTF
-	TRBV3-1/TRBV3-2	TRBJ1-2	CASSHRDRVSGGYTF
-	TRBV28	TRBJ1-1	CASSPHTGTLNTEAFF
-	TRBV30	TRBJ2-5	CAWGTPGAQYF
once	TRBV9	TRBJ1-3	CASSVQGTGFYPGNTIYF
-	TRBV27	TRBJ2-2	CASSLYPDTGELFF
-	TRBV11-2	TRBJ2-2	CASSDRRGRTGELFF
-	TRBV5-1	TRBJ1-1	CASSLSSRGTEAFF
-	TRBV19	TRBJ1-5	CASSGGTGRAHSNQPQHF
-	TRBV10-3	TRBJ2-1	CAISGTGGQNEQFF